The 10 T cell receptor beta chains below come from one sample, sequenced in a study of Graves' ophthalmopathy and Graves' hyperthyroidism. Amplification of the TCR beta CDR3 regions used RNA transcripts (as template). The workflow started with a first-round RT-PCR run with HTBI primers and then moved on to a second-round multiplex PCR. From the multiplex PCR reads, TCRdb called clonotypes with MiXCR, one entry per CDR3 protein. The sample shows about 400,000 distinct CDR3 sequences, around 20% of them seen only once. Sequenced: peripheral blood. These TCRs come from a woman aged 18 to 35 with Graves' ophthalmopathy.

This clonotype was seen many times. This chain links TRBV7-9 with TRBJ1-6; TRBD1 matches at 7 bases. The CDR3 runs to 15 residues. Germline V gene sequence: CDR1 SEHNR, CDR2 FQNEAQ (reference sequence). The J segment lost 9 bases and the V segment lost 3 bases, leaving 8 bases of the junction unmatched. CDR3 protein: CASSLRGDSISPLHF. The CDR3 DNA follows: TGTGCCAGCAGCTTGAGGGGGGACAGCATTTCACCCCTCCACTTT.

In its sample, this clonotype was seen many times. J is TRBJ1-1 and V is TRBV28; the D is unclear. Germline values: CDR1 MDHEN, CDR2 SYDVKM. The CDR3 loop spans 13 amino acids. Between the trimmed V and J ends, which lost 5 bases and 6 bases, there was a span of 13 bases. The CDR3 here is CASSPGVGAEAFF. The CDR3 nucleotides read TGTGCCAGCAGTCCCGGGGTCGGGGCTGAAGCTTTCTTT.

The chain uses TRBV6-2 or TRBV6-3 and TRBJ2-7; 8 bases fit TRBD1. The CDR3 spans 17 residues. Germline assignment: CDR1 MNHEY and CDR2 SVGEGT. J lost 3 bases, V lost 0 bases, and 10 bases had no gene match. CDR3 coding DNA: TGTGCCAGCAGTTACTCGATAGATGTGGGACAGGACTACGAGCAGTACTTC. Translation gives CASSYSIDVGQDYEQYF.

This chain links TRBV6-1 with TRBJ1-5, with TRBD1 identical over 7 bases. V lost 5 bases to trimming and J lost 4 bases; unmatched junction nucleotides: 8. Germline V lookup: CDR1 MNHNS, CDR2 SASEGT. The CDR3 length is 15 residues. CDR3 sequence reads: CASSPRGRGNQPQHF. In nucleotides, the CDR3 is TGTGCCAGCAGTCCCCGGGGCAGGGGGAATCAGCCCCAGCATTTT.

Ten or more counts support this clonotype. J is TRBJ1-5 and V is TRBV28, with a weak D call TRBD1 (6 bases). The CDR3 spans 14 residues. Germline assignment: CDR1 MDHEN and CDR2 SYDVKM. Trimming stripped 5 bases from V and 6 bases from J, with 14 bases between. CDR3: CASSLRGIVQPQHF. The DNA for the CDR3 is TGTGCCAGCAGTCTCAGGGGAATTGTTCAGCCCCAGCATTTT.

This clonotype was counted ten times or more. In DNA, the CDR3 is TGTGCCAGCAGTTACTCGTTAGCGGTTCAAGAGACCCAGTACTTC. Translation gives CASSYSLAVQETQYF. The chain carries TRBV6-5 and TRBJ2-5; D might be TRBD2 (6 bases). Germline CDR1 MNHEY, CDR2 SVGAGI. Trimming cost V 0 bases and J 2 bases, with 10 bases left between them. CDR3 size: 15 residues.

This clonotype was counted once. CDR3 DNA sequence: TGCGCCAGTTCATATGCCGGAAACTATGGCTACACCTTC. Residues: CASSYAGNYGYTF. The chain combines TRBV5-1 with TRBJ1-2; D unclear. This CDR3 has 13 amino acids. Germline V gene lookup returns CDR1 SGHRS and CDR2 YFSETQ. The germline V and J ends were trimmed by 8 bases and 2 bases, with 13 bases remaining between them.

This clonotype appeared a few times. The V gene is TRBV11-3, the J gene TRBJ2-2; D is unclear. The CDR3 has 14 amino acids. The V end was cut by 0 bases, the J end by 4 bases, with 6 bases between. Per the germline V gene, CDR1 is SGHNT and CDR2 is YENEEA. The CDR3 is CASSLDSITGELFF. CDR3 nucleotides: TGTGCCAGCAGCTTAGATAGCATCACCGGGGAGCTGTTTTTT.

This clonotype occurred many times. The chain recombines TRBV20-1 with TRBJ1-1, with D hard to call. Trimming took 5 bases from V and 5 from J, leaving 9 bases between them. Germline lookup yields CDR1 DFQATT and CDR2 SNEGSKA (reference sequence). The CDR3 extends over 11 amino acids. CDR3 residues: CSAPTETEAFF. The CDR3 DNA sequence: TGCAGTGCTCCCACAGAAACTGAAGCTTTCTTT.

This clonotype has more than one count but fewer than ten. The rearrangement joins TRBV30 to TRBJ2-4; tentatively, D is TRBD1 (5 bases). Trimming left V 0 bases short and J 8 bases short, with 8 bases between. Germline CDR1 reads GTSNPN; CDR2 reads SVGIG (reference sequence). This CDR3 region has 12 residues. CDR3 sequence reads: CAWSVQADIQYF. CDR3 in DNA: TGTGCCTGGAGTGTACAGGCGGACATTCAGTACTTC.